These 9 T cell receptor beta chains came from one sample sequenced in a study of technical replicates of blood from a handful of donors. The data were produced by immunoSEQ multiplex PCR, yet TCRdb's version contains in-frame clones alone and is incomplete. The table has tens of thousands of clones, 94% seen once. Source material: T cells isolated from PBMCs. The receptors stem from a human donor in good health.

The genes are TRBV29-1 and TRBJ1-2, with a tentative D call TRBD1 (5 bases). CDR3 length equals 11 residues. Germline V gene sequence: CDR1 SQVTM, CDR2 ANQGSEA. V was clipped by 4 bases and J by 4 bases, with 7 bases between them. CDR3 sequence reads: CSVGRGYGYTF. The CDR3 DNA is TGCAGCGTTGGTAGGGGCTATGGCTACACCTTC. Based on the CDR3 plus reference TRBV29-1 and TRBJ1-2, the full variable domain is SAVISQKPSRDICQRGTSLTIQCQVDSQVTMMFWYRQQPGQSLTLIATANQGSEATYESGFVIDKFPISRPNLTFSTLTVSNMSPEDSSIYLCSVGRGYGYTFGSGTRLTVV.

The chain couples TRBV28 to TRBJ2-5; TRBD1 matches at 7 bases. Germline V CDR1 and CDR2: MDHEN, SYDVKM. Trimming cost V 5 bases and J 3 bases; bases outside gene matches: 3. This CDR3 region has 13 residues. The chain's CDR3 is CASSPDREETQYF. DNA of the CDR3: TGTGCCAGCAGTCCCGACAGGGAAGAGACCCAGTACTTC.

The chain recombines TRBV2 with TRBJ2-1; 7 bases are a match to TRBD1. With V trimmed by 10 bases and J by 3 bases, 15 bases remained unmatched. This CDR3 contains 16 residues. The germline V gene encodes CDR1 SNHLY and CDR2 FYNNEI. CDR3 amino acids: CATRAPPGQHYNEQFF. The CDR3 DNA sequence: TGTGCCACCCGTGCCCCGCCGGGACAGCACTACAATGAGCAGTTCTTC. Full variable domain (outside the CDR3, taken from reference TRBV2 and TRBJ2-1): EPEVTQTPSHQVTQMGQEVILRCVPISNHLYFYWYRQILGQKVEFLVSFYNNEISEKSEIFDDQFSVERPDGSNFTLKIRSTKLEDSAMYFCATRAPPGQHYNEQFFGPGTRLTVL.

The gene calls are TRBV7-8 and TRBJ1-2, with 9 bases identical to TRBD1. The CDR3 is 17 residues long. J was trimmed by 1 base and V by 6 bases; bases with no gene match: 12. Germline CDR1 reads SGHVS; CDR2 reads FQNEAQ. The CDR3 protein is CASSGPDRGRVNYGYTF. In DNA, the CDR3 is TGTGCCAGCAGTGGCCCGGACAGGGGAAGAGTTAACTATGGCTACACCTTC.

The J gene is TRBJ2-2, the V gene TRBV13, with D maybe TRBD1 (6 bases). Trimming took 1 base from V and 5 from J, leaving 20 bases between them. The CDR3 covers 18 residues. The germline gives CDR1 PRHDT, CDR2 FYEKMQ (reference sequence). CDR3 protein: CASSLVYKTGISTGELFF. The CDR3 DNA sequence: TGTGCCAGCAGCTTAGTTTATAAAACAGGGATTTCGACCGGGGAGCTGTTTTTT. Drawing the rest from reference TRBV13 and TRBJ2-2, the complete variable domain is AAGVIQSPRHLIKEKRETATLKCYPIPRHDTVYWYQQGPGQDPQFLISFYEKMQSDKGSIPDRFSAQQFSDYHSELNMSSLELGDSALYFCASSLVYKTGISTGELFFGEGSRLTVL.

The rearrangement links TRBV19 to TRBJ1-5, with a possible D match to TRBD1 (5 bases). V lost 5 bases and J 2 bases, leaving 13 bases between the germline ends. Germline V gene sequence: CDR1 LNHDA, CDR2 SQIVND (reference sequence). The CDR3 runs to 15 residues. The DNA for the CDR3 is TGTGCCAGTAGTCTGGCGGGGGACCGCAATCAGCCCCAGCATTTT. Encoded protein: CASSLAGDRNQPQHF.

This clone was seen just once. This chain connects TRBV27 to TRBJ2-7; D unresolved. Germline loops: CDR1 MNHEY, CDR2 SMNVEV (reference sequence). This CDR3 has 15 residues. V dropped 2 bases and J dropped 3 bases, with 14 bases sitting between them. In nucleotides, the CDR3 is TGTGCCAGCAGTTTAACTGGAGCCCTTCACTACGAGCAGTACTTC. Translation gives CASSLTGALHYEQYF.

The V call is TRBV5-1, the J call TRBJ1-1; 7 nucleotides line up with TRBD1. Looked up from germline, CDR1 is SGHRS and CDR2 is YFSETQ. Trimming took 0 bases from V and 7 from J; bases not matched to a gene: 6. The CDR3 totals 14 residues. CDR3 amino acids: CASSLAFRDSEAFF. The CDR3 coding sequence is TGCGCCAGCAGCTTGGCATTCAGGGACAGTGAAGCTTTCTTT.

A single count supports this clone. The chain links TRBV15 to TRBJ2-2; TRBD2 matches at 8 bases. CDR3 length equals 15 residues. Germline assignment: CDR1 LNHNV and CDR2 YYDKDF (reference sequence). V shed 5 bases and J 4 bases; nucleotides not matched to a gene: 6. As DNA, the CDR3 is TGTGCCACCAGCGACACTAGCGGAGCCACCGGGGAGCTGTTTTTT. Protein sequence: CATSDTSGATGELFF.